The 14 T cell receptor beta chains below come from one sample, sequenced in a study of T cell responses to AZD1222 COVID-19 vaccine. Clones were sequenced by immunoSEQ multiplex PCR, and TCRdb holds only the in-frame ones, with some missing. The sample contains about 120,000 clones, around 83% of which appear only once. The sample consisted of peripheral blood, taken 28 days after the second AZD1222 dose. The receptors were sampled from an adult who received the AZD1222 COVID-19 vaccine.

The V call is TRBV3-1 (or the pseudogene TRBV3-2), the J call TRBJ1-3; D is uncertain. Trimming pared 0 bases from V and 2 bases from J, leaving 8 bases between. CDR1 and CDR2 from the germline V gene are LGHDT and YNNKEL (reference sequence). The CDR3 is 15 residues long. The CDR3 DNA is TGTGCCAGCAGCCAAGATTTGGGTACTGGAAACACCATATATTTT. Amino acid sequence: CASSQDLGTGNTIYF.

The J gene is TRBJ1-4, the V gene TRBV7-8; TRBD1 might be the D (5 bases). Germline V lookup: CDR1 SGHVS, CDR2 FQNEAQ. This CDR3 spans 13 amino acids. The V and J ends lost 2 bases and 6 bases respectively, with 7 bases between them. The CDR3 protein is CASSLTGYEKLFF. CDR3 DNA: TGTGCCAGCAGCTTAACAGGCTATGAAAAACTGTTTTTT.

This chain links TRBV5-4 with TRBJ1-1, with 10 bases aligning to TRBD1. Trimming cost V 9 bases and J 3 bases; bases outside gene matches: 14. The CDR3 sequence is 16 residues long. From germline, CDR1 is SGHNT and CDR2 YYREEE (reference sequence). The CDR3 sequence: CATIDRGRVRDTEAFF. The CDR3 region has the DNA TGTGCCACTATAGACAGGGGGCGAGTCAGAGACACTGAAGCTTTCTTT.

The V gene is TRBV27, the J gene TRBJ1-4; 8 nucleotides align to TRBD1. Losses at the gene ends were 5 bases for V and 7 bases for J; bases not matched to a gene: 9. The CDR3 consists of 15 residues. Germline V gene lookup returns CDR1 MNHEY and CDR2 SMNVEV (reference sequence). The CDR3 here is CASSEADRVGEKLFF. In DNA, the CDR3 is TGTGCCAGCAGTGAAGCGGACAGGGTTGGTGAAAAACTGTTTTTT.

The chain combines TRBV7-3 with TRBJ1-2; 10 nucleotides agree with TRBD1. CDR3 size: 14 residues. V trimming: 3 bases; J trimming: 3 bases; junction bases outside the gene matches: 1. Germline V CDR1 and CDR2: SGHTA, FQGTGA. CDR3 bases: TGTGCCAGCAGCTTCGGACAGGGGGACTATGGCTACACCTTC. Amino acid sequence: CASSFGQGDYGYTF.

CDR3 coding DNA: TGCAGCGTTGAATCGGGTCGGTACACTGAAGCTTTCTTT. It translates to CSVESGRYTEAFF. V usage is TRBV29-1 and J usage is TRBJ1-1; unclear D gene. CDR1 is SQVTM and CDR2 is ANQGSEA in the germline V gene. This CDR3 is built from 13 residues. V was trimmed by 2 bases and J by 3 bases, leaving 10 bases between them.

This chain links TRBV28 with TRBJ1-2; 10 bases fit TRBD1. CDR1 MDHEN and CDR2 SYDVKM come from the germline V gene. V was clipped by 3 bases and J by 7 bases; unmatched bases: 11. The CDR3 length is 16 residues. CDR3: CASSLPGQGVMGGYTF. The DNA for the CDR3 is TGTGCCAGCAGTTTGCCCGGACAGGGGGTAATGGGTGGCTACACCTTC.

For the CDR3, the DNA is TGTGCCAGCAGTTTTAGGCAGAACACTGAAGCTTTCTTT. This translates into CASSFRQNTEAFF. The chain links TRBV27 to TRBJ1-1, with D unresolved. The CDR3 totals 13 residues. V lost 3 bases to trimming and J lost 1 base, with 6 bases between them. Germline V gene lookup returns CDR1 MNHEY and CDR2 SMNVEV (reference sequence).

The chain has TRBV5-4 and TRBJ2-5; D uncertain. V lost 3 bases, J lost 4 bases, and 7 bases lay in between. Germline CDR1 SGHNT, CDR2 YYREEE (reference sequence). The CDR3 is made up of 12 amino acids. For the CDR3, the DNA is TGTGCCAGCAGCTCCCCCCGAGAGACCCAGTACTTC. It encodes CASSSPRETQYF. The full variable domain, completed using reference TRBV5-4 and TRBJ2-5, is ETGVTQSPTHLIKTRGQQVTLRCSSQSGHNTVSWYQQALGQGPQFIFQYYREEENGRGNFPPRFSGLQFPNYSSELNVNALELDDSALYLCASSSPRETQYFGPGTRLLVL.

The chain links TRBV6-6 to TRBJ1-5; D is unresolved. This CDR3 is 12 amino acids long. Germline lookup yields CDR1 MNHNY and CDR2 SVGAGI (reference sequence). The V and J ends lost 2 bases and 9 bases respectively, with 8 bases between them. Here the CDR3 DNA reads TGTGCCAGCAGTTACACGACGAGGCCCCAGCATTTT. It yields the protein CASSYTTRPQHF.

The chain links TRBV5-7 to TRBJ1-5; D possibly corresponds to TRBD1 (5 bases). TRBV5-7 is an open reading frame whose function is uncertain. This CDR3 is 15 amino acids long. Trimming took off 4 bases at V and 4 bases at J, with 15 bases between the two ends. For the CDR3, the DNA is TGTGCCAGCAGCCATATCGGGGACCCTAATCAGCCCCAGCATTTT. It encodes CASSHIGDPNQPQHF.

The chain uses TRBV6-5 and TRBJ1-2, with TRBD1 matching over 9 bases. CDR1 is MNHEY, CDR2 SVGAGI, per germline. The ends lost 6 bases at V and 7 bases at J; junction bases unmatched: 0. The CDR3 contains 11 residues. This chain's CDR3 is CASRDRGGYTF. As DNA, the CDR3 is TGTGCCAGCAGGGACAGGGGTGGCTACACCTTC.

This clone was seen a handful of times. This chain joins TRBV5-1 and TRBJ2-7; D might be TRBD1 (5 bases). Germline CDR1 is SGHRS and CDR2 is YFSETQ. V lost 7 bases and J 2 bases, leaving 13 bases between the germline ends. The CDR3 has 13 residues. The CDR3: CASVADNTYEQYF. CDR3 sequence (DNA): TGCGCCAGCGTCGCGGACAATACCTACGAGCAGTACTTC.

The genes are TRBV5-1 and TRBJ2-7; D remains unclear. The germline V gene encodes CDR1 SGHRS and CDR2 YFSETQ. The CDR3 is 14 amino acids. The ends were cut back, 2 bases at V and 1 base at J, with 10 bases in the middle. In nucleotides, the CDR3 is TGCGCCAGCAGCTTAGAGGTGGGGTCCTACGAGCAGTACTTC. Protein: CASSLEVGSYEQYF. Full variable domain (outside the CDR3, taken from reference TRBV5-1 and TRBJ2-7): KAGVTQTPRYLIKTRGQQVTLSCSPISGHRSVSWYQQTPGQGLQFLFEYFSETQRNKGNFPGRFSGRQFSNSRSEMNVSTLELGDSALYLCASSLEVGSYEQYFGPGTRLTVT.